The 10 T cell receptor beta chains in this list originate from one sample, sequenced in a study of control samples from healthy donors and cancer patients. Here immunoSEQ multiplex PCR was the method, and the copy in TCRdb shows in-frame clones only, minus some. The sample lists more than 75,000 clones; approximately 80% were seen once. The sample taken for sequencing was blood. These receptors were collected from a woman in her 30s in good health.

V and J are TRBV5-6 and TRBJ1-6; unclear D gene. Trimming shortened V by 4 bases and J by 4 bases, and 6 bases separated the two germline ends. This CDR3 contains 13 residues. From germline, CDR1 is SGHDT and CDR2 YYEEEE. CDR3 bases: TGTGCCAGCAGCGGGGAGTATAATTCACCCCTCCACTTT. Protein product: CASSGEYNSPLHF.

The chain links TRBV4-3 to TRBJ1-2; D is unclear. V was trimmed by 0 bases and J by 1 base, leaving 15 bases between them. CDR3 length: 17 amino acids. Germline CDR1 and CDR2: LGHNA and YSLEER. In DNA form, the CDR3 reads TGCGCCAGCAGCCAAGATAGGAGGGTAGGAGATAACTATGGCTACACCTTC. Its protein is CASSQDRRVGDNYGYTF.

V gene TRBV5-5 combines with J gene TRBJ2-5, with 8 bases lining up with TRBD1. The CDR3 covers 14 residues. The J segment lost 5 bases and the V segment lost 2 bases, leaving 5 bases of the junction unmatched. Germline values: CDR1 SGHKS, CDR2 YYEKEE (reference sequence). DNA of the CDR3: TGTGCCAGCAGCTTTCGCAGGGGGCGGGAGACCCAGTACTTC. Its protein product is CASSFRRGRETQYF.

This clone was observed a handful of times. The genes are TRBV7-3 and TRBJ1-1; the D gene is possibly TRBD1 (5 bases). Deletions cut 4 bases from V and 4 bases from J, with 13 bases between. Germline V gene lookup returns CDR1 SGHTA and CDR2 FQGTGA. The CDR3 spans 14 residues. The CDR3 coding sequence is TGTGCCAGCAGCTCCCGGGGGTTAGGCACTGAAGCTTTCTTT. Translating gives CASSSRGLGTEAFF.

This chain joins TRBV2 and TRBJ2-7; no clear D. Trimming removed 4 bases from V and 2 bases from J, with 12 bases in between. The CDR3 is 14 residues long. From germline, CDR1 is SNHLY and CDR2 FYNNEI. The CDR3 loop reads CASSGIGPAYEQYF. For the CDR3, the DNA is TGTGCCAGCAGTGGGATAGGGCCCGCCTACGAGCAGTACTTC.

The CDR3 bases are TGTGCCAGCCAACAGGAGAACTATGGCTACACCTTC. The encoded protein is CASQQENYGYTF. J is TRBJ1-2 and V is TRBV30; TRBD1 might be the D (5 bases). V lost 8 bases to trimming and J lost 2 bases, with 12 bases between them. The CDR3 is 12 amino acids. Per the germline V gene, CDR1 is GTSNPN and CDR2 is SVGIG (reference sequence).

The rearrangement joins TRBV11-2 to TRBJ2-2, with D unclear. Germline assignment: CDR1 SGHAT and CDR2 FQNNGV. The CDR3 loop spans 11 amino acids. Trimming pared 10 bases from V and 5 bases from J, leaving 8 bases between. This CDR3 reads CATGQTGELFF. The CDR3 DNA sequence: TGTGCCACCGGGCAGACCGGGGAGCTGTTTTTT. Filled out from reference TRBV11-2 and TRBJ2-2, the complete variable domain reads EAGVAQSPRYKIIEKRQSVAFWCNPISGHATLYWYQQILGQGPKLLIQFQNNGVVDDSQLPKDRFSAERLKGVDSTLKIQPAKLEDSAVYLCATGQTGELFFGEGSRLTVL.

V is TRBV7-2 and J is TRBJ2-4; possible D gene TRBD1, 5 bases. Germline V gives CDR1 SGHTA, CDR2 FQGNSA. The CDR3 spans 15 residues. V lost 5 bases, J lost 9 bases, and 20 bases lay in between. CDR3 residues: CASSLRGQGEIIQYF. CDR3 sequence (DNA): TGTGCCAGCAGCCTGAGAGGCCAGGGCGAAATCATTCAGTACTTC.

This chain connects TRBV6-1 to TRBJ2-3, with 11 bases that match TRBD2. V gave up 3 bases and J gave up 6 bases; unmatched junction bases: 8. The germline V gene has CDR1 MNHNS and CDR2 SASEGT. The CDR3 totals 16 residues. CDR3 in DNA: TGTGCCAGCAGTGACGATTTAGCGGGGGGGCAGGATACGCAGTATTTT. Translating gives CASSDDLAGGQDTQYF.

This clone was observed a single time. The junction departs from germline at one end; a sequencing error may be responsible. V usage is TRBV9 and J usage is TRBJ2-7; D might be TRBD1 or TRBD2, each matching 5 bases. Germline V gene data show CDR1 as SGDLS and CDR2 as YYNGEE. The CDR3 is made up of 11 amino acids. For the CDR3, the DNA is TGTGCCAGCAGCGTATCGGGACCGCTCTATTTC. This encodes CASSVSGPLYF.